Below are 25 T cell receptor beta chains sequenced from a single sample in a study of T cells in Graves' hyperthyroidism and ophthalmopathy. Researchers took RNA transcripts and amplified the TCR beta CDR3 regions from them. TCR CDR3 underwent first-round RT-PCR with the HTBI primer set. TCRdb called the multiplex PCR reads again in MiXCR, with one record for every CDR3 protein. In the table there are 95,000 to 110,000 distinct CDR3 sequences, roughly 15% of which are singletons. The sample was blood. The receptors derive from a woman in her fifties or sixties with Graves' hyperthyroidism.

This sequence joins TRBV20-1 and TRBJ1-4, with unresolved D. The germline V and J ends were trimmed by 1 base and 6 bases, with 9 bases remaining between them. The CDR3 is made up of 13 amino acids. The V gene's germline CDR1 is DFQATT and CDR2 SNEGSKA (reference sequence). The CDR3 region has the DNA TGCAGTGCTAGAGTCGAGTGGGATGAAAAACTGTTTTTT. Protein product: CSARVEWDEKLFF.

This clonotype was observed at least ten times. This rearrangement joins TRBV20-1 to TRBJ2-5; tentative D call: TRBD2 (6 bases). Per the germline V gene, CDR1 is DFQATT and CDR2 is SNEGSKA (reference sequence). V lost 2 bases and J 5 bases, leaving 21 bases between the germline ends. The CDR3 consists of 16 residues. The chain's CDR3 is CSARRFPNPGRETQYF. CDR3 bases: TGCAGTGCTAGACGATTCCCCAACCCGGGGAGGGAGACCCAGTACTTC.

This clonotype was recorded a few times. The rearrangement uses TRBV6-1 and TRBJ2-3; TRBD2 aligns across 13 bases. After removal of 6 bases from V and 4 bases from J, the junction contained 1 base not matched to a gene. From germline, CDR1 is MNHNS and CDR2 SASEGT. CDR3 length: 14 residues. In DNA, the CDR3 is TGTGCCAGCAGGGGACTAGCGGGATCAGATACGCAGTATTTT. Protein: CASRGLAGSDTQYF.

This clonotype came up many times. The chain couples TRBV5-1 to TRBJ1-1; D possibly corresponds to TRBD1 (6 bases). The V end was cut by 4 bases, the J end by 2 bases, with 12 bases between. Germline V gives CDR1 SGHRS, CDR2 YFSETQ. The CDR3 has 14 amino acids. The CDR3 DNA is TGCGCCAGCAGCCCGCGGACAGACAACACTGAAGCTTTCTTT. Translation gives CASSPRTDNTEAFF.

The chain has TRBV20-1 and TRBJ1-5; D unclear. Germline V CDR1 and CDR2: DFQATT, SNEGSKA (reference sequence). Trimming pared 0 bases from V and 2 bases from J, leaving 11 bases between. The CDR3 runs 15 residues. CDR3 coding DNA: TGCAGTGCTAGAGATCGGGGTACGGGCAATCAGCCCCAGCATTTT. It codes for CSARDRGTGNQPQHF.

This clonotype was counted ten times or more. The chain joins TRBV20-1 to TRBJ2-1, with D perhaps given as TRBD1 or TRBD2 (6 bases each). CDR1 and CDR2 from the germline V gene are DFQATT and SNEGSKA (reference sequence). The CDR3 has 15 residues. V shed 3 bases and J shed 2 bases, with 14 bases lying between them. CDR3 coding DNA: TGCAGTGCTAGGGGGGGCGGGTTTGCCTACAATGAGCAGTTCTTC. The encoded protein is CSARGGGFAYNEQFF.

The chain combines TRBV28 with TRBJ2-7; D uncertain. Deletions cut 5 bases from V and 0 bases from J, with 14 bases between. Germline V gene sequence: CDR1 MDHEN, CDR2 SYDVKM. The CDR3 is made up of 15 amino acids. CDR3 in DNA: TGTGCCAGCAGTCCCCACGGAGTGCCCTCCTACGAGCAGTACTTC. Translation: CASSPHGVPSYEQYF.

The chain carries TRBV2 and TRBJ1-1, with 8 bases identical to TRBD1. Germline V gene sequence: CDR1 SNHLY, CDR2 FYNNEI. Losses at the gene ends were 6 bases for V and 1 base for J; bases not matched to a gene: 4. This CDR3 has 14 amino acids. The CDR3 DNA sequence: TGTGCCAGCAGCCAGGGGGCGAAGAACACTGAAGCTTTCTTT. It specifies CASSQGAKNTEAFF.

This clonotype has ten or more counts. J is TRBJ2-2 and V is TRBV30; TRBD1 matches at 8 bases. The CDR3 runs to 15 residues. The germline CDR1 and CDR2 sequences are GTSNPN and SVGIG (reference sequence). After removal of 2 bases from V and 1 base from J, the junction contained 3 bases not matched to a gene. CDR3 in DNA: TGTGCCTGGAGTCAGGGGGCACGGAACACCGGGGAGCTGTTTTTT. Amino acids: CAWSQGARNTGELFF.

This clonotype appeared many times. The chain has TRBV11-2 and TRBJ2-7; D is ambiguous. Trimming took off 1 base at V and 0 bases at J, with 10 bases between the two ends. CDR3 length: 15 amino acids. Germline V gene data show CDR1 as SGHAT and CDR2 as FQNNGV. As DNA, the CDR3 is TGTGCCAGCAGCTTAGTTCCTGACATCTCCTACGAGCAGTACTTC. Its translation: CASSLVPDISYEQYF.

This clonotype was seen at least ten times. This chain connects TRBV28 to TRBJ2-7, with 13 bases aligning to TRBD2. CDR1 is MDHEN and CDR2 is SYDVKM in the germline V gene. J was trimmed by 5 bases and V by 3 bases; bases with no gene match: 10. The CDR3 is 17 amino acids. CDR3 coding DNA: TGTGCCAGCAGTTTTAGAGGACTAGCGGGAGTCTTGAACGAGCAGTACTTC. It codes for CASSFRGLAGVLNEQYF.

This clonotype was counted ten times or more. In DNA form, the CDR3 reads TGTGCCAGCTCACCGGGACAAGTCGCGAACACCGGGGAGCTGTTTTTT. Encoded protein: CASSPGQVANTGELFF. This rearrangement joins TRBV18 to TRBJ2-2, with a tentative D call TRBD1 (6 bases). The CDR3 loop spans 16 amino acids. Germline assignment: CDR1 KGHSH and CDR2 LQKENI. The V end was cut by 3 bases, the J end by 0 bases, with 11 bases between.

This clonotype occurred many times. The chain joins TRBV3-1 to TRBJ2-1; TRBD1 matches 8 bases. Germline V gene sequence: CDR1 LGHDT, CDR2 YNNKEL (reference sequence). With 1 base clipped from V and 5 bases from J, the junction kept 4 bases outside the gene matches. This CDR3 is 15 amino acids long. The CDR3 sequence is CASSQGWDRHNEQFF. The DNA of the CDR3 is TGTGCCAGCAGCCAAGGATGGGACAGGCACAATGAGCAGTTCTTC.

This clonotype was counted only a few times. With a much larger clone just one base away, this may be a read error. V and J are TRBV6-2 or TRBV6-3 and TRBJ2-2; tentatively, D is TRBD2 (5 bases). This CDR3 has 15 residues. Per germline, CDR1 MNHEY and CDR2 SVGEGT. V was trimmed by 7 bases and J by 2 bases, leaving 14 bases between them. The CDR3 DNA reads TGTGCCAGCACAGAGGAGGCAGCTAACACCGGGGAGCTGTTTTTT. Protein product: CASTEEAANTGELFF.

This clonotype showed up just a few times. This rearrangement joins TRBV29-1 to TRBJ2-7; 9 bases line up with TRBD2. The CDR3 totals 13 residues. V dropped 3 bases and J dropped 6; count of bases not matched to a gene: 6. CDR1 and CDR2 from the germline V gene are SQVTM and ANQGSEA. The CDR3 DNA reads TGCAGCGTTGATAGTCTAGCGGGAAGCGAGCAGTACTTC. The encoded protein is CSVDSLAGSEQYF.

The gene calls are TRBV5-4 and TRBJ2-1; the D is unclear. In germline, CDR1 is SGHNT, CDR2 YYREEE (reference sequence). Trimming removed 0 bases from V and 5 bases from J, with 12 bases in between. The CDR3 length is 15 residues. DNA for the CDR3: TGTGCCAGCAGCTTGGCCGTTGTCAGCGACAATGAGCAGTTCTTC. It codes for CASSLAVVSDNEQFF.

This clonotype has ten or more counts. This chain uses TRBV18 with TRBJ2-2; D could derive from TRBD1 or TRBD2 (5 bases each). In germline, CDR1 is KGHSH, CDR2 LQKENI. Trimming removed 8 bases at V and 4 bases at J, with 8 bases between. This CDR3 is built from 12 residues. Here the CDR3 reads CASGTGTGELFF. In DNA form, the CDR3 reads TGTGCCAGCGGGACGGGCACCGGGGAGCTGTTTTTT.

This clonotype showed up many times. The V gene is TRBV20-1, the J gene TRBJ1-5; D unresolved. V shed 5 bases and J shed 3 bases, with 17 bases lying between them. Germline lookup yields CDR1 DFQATT and CDR2 SNEGSKA (reference sequence). This CDR3 contains 15 residues. As DNA, the CDR3 is TGCAGTGCTTCCGTTTGGGATAACATCAATCAGCCCCAGCATTTT. Translating it yields CSASVWDNINQPQHF.

This clonotype was seen repeatedly, ten times or more. V gene TRBV12-3 or TRBV12-4 combines with J gene TRBJ2-1, with TRBD2 identical over 8 bases. This CDR3 contains 15 residues. V lost 6 bases to trimming and J lost 3 bases; unmatched junction nucleotides: 7. Here the CDR3 DNA reads TGTGCCAGCAGCCCCGGGACTAGTGGCTACAATGAGCAGTTCTTC. Its protein is CASSPGTSGYNEQFF.

This clonotype was seen a few times. The chain uses TRBV14 and TRBJ2-1, with 7 bases aligning to TRBD1. V shed 1 base and J 2 bases; nucleotides not matched to a gene: 5. Germline CDR1 is SGHDN and CDR2 is FVKESK. There are 16 residues in the CDR3. DNA of the CDR3: TGTGCCAGCAGCCAAGGACAGGGAGTCCCCTACAATGAGCAGTTCTTC. It yields the protein CASSQGQGVPYNEQFF.

In this sample, this clonotype turned up many times. This sequence joins TRBV2 and TRBJ2-5; TRBD2 aligns across 8 bases. Trimming at V came to 3 bases and at J to 2 bases, leaving 2 bases not matched to a gene. Germline values: CDR1 SNHLY, CDR2 FYNNEI. CDR3 length: 14 residues. This CDR3 reads CASSDTSGQETQYF. The CDR3 DNA follows: TGTGCCAGCAGTGACACTAGCGGTCAAGAGACCCAGTACTTC.

This clonotype has at least ten counts. The chain carries TRBV29-1 and TRBJ2-1; D is uncertain. The CDR3 has 14 amino acids. Trimming took 5 bases from V and 5 from J, leaving 16 bases between them. Germline V lookup: CDR1 SQVTM, CDR2 ANQGSEA. The CDR3 protein is CSVSRPSGHNEQFF. CDR3 DNA sequence: TGCAGCGTTTCCCGACCCTCCGGGCACAATGAGCAGTTCTTC.

This clonotype has ten or more counts. The chain combines TRBV9 with TRBJ1-1; 7 nucleotides match TRBD1. CDR1 and CDR2 from the germline V gene are SGDLS and YYNGEE. V shed 3 bases, J shed 3 bases, and the junction held 8 bases outside the gene matches. The CDR3 contains 15 residues. CDR3 amino acids: CASSGQGGRHTEAFF. CDR3 DNA: TGTGCCAGCAGCGGCCAGGGGGGGCGGCACACTGAAGCTTTCTTT. Full variable domain (outside the CDR3, taken from reference TRBV9 and TRBJ1-1): DSGVTQTPKHLITATGQRVTLRCSPRSGDLSVYWYQQSLDQGLQFLIQYYNGEERAKGNILERFSAQQFPDLHSELNLSSLELGDSALYFCASSGQGGRHTEAFFGQGTRLTVV.

The chain employs TRBV3-1 and TRBJ2-1; 15 nucleotides match TRBD2. The CDR3 is 19 residues long. Losses at the gene ends were 0 bases for V and 9 bases for J; bases not matched to a gene: 12. Germline CDR1 and CDR2: LGHDT and YNNKEL (reference sequence). CDR3 sequence: CASSQEWTSGRGLGSEQFF. CDR3 sequence (DNA): TGTGCCAGCAGCCAAGAATGGACTAGCGGGAGGGGTCTGGGGAGTGAGCAGTTCTTC.

This clonotype showed up many times. A much larger clone sits a single nucleotide away, making a read error possible. The rearrangement uses TRBV2 and TRBJ2-5, with no clear D. V gave up 6 bases and J gave up 5 bases, with 7 bases separating them. Per germline, CDR1 SNHLY and CDR2 FYNNEI. This CDR3 is 11 amino acids long. CDR3 DNA sequence: TGTGCCAGCAGGCTCATGGAGACCCAGTACTTC. The encoded protein is CASRLMETQYF.